Shown below are 7 T cell receptor beta chains from a single sample sequenced in a study of CD8 T cells in ankylosing spondylitis (dated by TCRdb to about 2017). The method behind the library was 5' RACE. Reads for this sample came from an Illumina HiSeq 2500. TCRdb redid the processing of the public reads, applying fastp at Q25 and MiXCR, and retained in-frame beta chains. Duplicate CDR3 protein sequences are folded into a single record with the most common DNA and genes. Within this sample are 200,000 to 300,000 distinct CDR3 sequences, with about 11% of them counted one time only. 2.6% of the sample comes from the top ten. The sequenced sample consisted of blood, either unsorted or a sorted T cell fraction (not recorded which). The receptors were gathered from a male donor with ankylosing spondylitis or in good health (not recorded which).

In this sample, this clonotype turned up a few times. The gene calls are TRBV12-3 or TRBV12-4 and TRBJ2-1, with TRBD1 identical over 7 bases. Trimming removed 3 bases from V and 9 bases from J; junction bases left unmatched: 5. The CDR3 has 13 residues. CDR3: CASSLSQGPEQFF. In nucleotides, the CDR3 is TGTGCCAGCAGTTTGTCACAGGGGCCTGAGCAGTTCTTC.

This clonotype has a count of ten or more. This chain connects TRBV5-1 to TRBJ2-3; 8 nucleotides match TRBD2. Germline loops: CDR1 SGHRS, CDR2 YFSETQ. V trimming: 5 bases; J trimming: 0 bases; junction bases outside the gene matches: 2. The CDR3 runs 14 residues. CDR3 residues: CASRRGESTDTQYF. Written as DNA, the CDR3 is TGCGCCAGCAGGCGGGGGGAAAGCACAGATACGCAGTATTTT. Variable domain in full (rest from reference TRBV5-1 and TRBJ2-3): KAGVTQTPRYLIKTRGQQVTLSCSPISGHRSVSWYQQTPGQGLQFLFEYFSETQRNKGNFPGRFSGRQFSNSRSEMNVSTLELGDSALYLCASRRGESTDTQYFGPGTRLTVL.

As for this clonotype: Since a much larger clone is just one base distant, this may be a read error. The rearrangement links TRBV5-1 to TRBJ1-5, with TRBD1 as a possible D gene (6 bases). Trimming stripped 6 bases from V and 6 bases from J, with 16 bases between. Per the germline V gene, CDR1 is SGHRS and CDR2 is YFSETQ. This CDR3 region has 14 residues. CDR3: CASISQQGGQPQHF. The CDR3, as DNA: TGCGCCAGCATCTCGCAACAGGGAGGTCAGCCCCAGCATTTT.

The table lists this clonotype with many counts. The CDR3 DNA reads TGTGCCAGCAGCCAAGGGGGGTTCCAGTCCTACGAGCAGTACTTC. It yields the protein CASSQGGFQSYEQYF. V gene TRBV3-1 combines with J gene TRBJ2-7, with D perhaps assigned TRBD1 or TRBD2 (5 bases each). CDR3 size: 15 residues. The germline V gene has CDR1 LGHDT and CDR2 YNNKEL (reference sequence). Trimming took off 1 base at V and 1 base at J, with 11 bases between the two ends.

This clonotype has ten or more counts. The chain links TRBV10-3 to TRBJ1-1, with 8 bases identical to TRBD1. Germline CDR1 reads ENHRY; CDR2 reads SYGVKD. The CDR3 length is 11 residues. After removal of 6 bases from V and 7 bases from J, the junction contained 1 base not matched to a gene. In DNA, the CDR3 is TGTGCCATCAGGGACAGGGTTGAAGCTTTCTTT. It is translated as CAIRDRVEAFF.

This clonotype appeared once. The chain combines TRBV30 with TRBJ2-3, with D maybe TRBD1 (6 bases). Trimming cost V 0 bases and J 0 bases, with 13 bases left between them. This CDR3 comprises 16 residues. CDR1 and CDR2 from the germline V gene are GTSNPN and SVGIG (reference sequence). CDR3 loop: CAWSVRWTASTDTQYF. CDR3 in DNA: TGTGCCTGGAGTGTACGGTGGACAGCCAGCACAGATACGCAGTATTTT.

Worth noting for this clonotype: Germline is not matched at one junction end, which may reflect a read error. J is TRBJ2-7 and V is TRBV4-1, with TRBD2 as a possible D gene (5 bases). This CDR3 is built from 13 residues. The germline V gene encodes CDR1 MGHRA and CDR2 YSYEKL. This chain's CDR3 is CAGSQVGGYEQYF. CDR3 in DNA: TGCGCCGGCAGCCAAGTCGGAGGCTACGAGCAGTACTTC.